This TCR beta chain was identified during a study of identical twins. TCRdb re-called the 5' RACE reads with MiXCR, one entry per CDR3 protein. Of a few hundred thousand distinct CDR3 sequences in the sample, roughly 15% were seen once. Germline V gives CDR1 DFQATT, CDR2 SNEGSKA (reference sequence). The CDR3 totals 15 residues. V was clipped by 0 bases and J by 0 bases, with 9 bases between them. These sequences were also reported in another study, on yellow fever vaccine responses in identical twins.

The chain recombines TRBV20-1 with TRBJ1-3; D gene uncertain. The TCR sequence derives from a woman aged 18 to 35 in good health. Sequences were obtained from CD4+ T cells sorted from blood. CDR3 region: CSAREFSYSGNTIYF. Here the CDR3 DNA reads TGCAGTGCTAGAGAATTTTCTTACTCTGGAAACACCATATATTTT.